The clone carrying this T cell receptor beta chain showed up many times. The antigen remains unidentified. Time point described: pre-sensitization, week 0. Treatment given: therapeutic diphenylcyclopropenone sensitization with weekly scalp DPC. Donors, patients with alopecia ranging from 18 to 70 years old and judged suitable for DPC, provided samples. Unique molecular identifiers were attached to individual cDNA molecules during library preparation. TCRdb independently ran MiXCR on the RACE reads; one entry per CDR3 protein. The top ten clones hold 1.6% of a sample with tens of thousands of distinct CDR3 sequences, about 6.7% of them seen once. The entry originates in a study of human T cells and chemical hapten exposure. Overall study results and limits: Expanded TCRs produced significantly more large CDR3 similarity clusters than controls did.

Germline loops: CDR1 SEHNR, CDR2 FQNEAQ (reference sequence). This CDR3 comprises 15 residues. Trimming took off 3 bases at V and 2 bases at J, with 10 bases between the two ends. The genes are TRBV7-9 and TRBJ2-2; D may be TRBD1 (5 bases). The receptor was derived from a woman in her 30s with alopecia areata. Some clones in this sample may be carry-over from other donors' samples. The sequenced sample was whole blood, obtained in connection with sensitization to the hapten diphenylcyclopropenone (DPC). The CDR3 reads CASSLQTDNTGELFF. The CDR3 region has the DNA TGTGCCAGCAGCTTGCAGACAGACAACACCGGGGAGCTGTTTTTT.